This passage covers 27 T cell receptor beta chains from one sample sequenced in a study of CD8+CD57+ T cells in acquired aplastic anemia. The study profiled TCR beta VDJ and CDR3 using genomic DNA as template. Each CDR3 protein is one row after TCRdb ran MiXCR on the reads. The table records 180,000 or so distinct CDR3 sequences, less than 50% of them present only once. All sequencing subjects had displayed CD8+CD57+ cell expansion on flow cytometry. The sample consisted of sorted CD4+, CD8+, or CD8+CD57+ T cells (not recorded which) from PBMCs. The receptors come from a human donor with aplastic anemia.

Worth noting for this clonotype: Here the CDR3 omits its conserved ending phenylalanine or tryptophan, so a read error is the likely source. V usage is TRBV4-1 and J usage is TRBJ2-7; 9 nucleotides line up with TRBD1. The germline CDR1 and CDR2 sequences are MGHRA and YSYEKL. This CDR3 is built from 15 residues. Trimming took 5 bases from V and 6 from J; bases not matched to a gene: 11. The CDR3 DNA reads as TGCGCCAGCAGCGCACTGACAGGGGGAGTTGGCGAGCAGTACTCC. Translated: CASSALTGGVGEQYS.

This clonotype was seen only a few times. The V and J genes are TRBV2 and TRBJ2-7; D remains unclear. The CDR3 runs 13 residues. CDR1 is SNHLY and CDR2 is FYNNEI in the germline V gene. Trimming removed 2 bases at V and 4 bases at J, with 9 bases between. CDR3 nucleotide sequence: TGTGCCAGCAGTGAAATGTTGGGGTACGAGCAGTACGTC. Translated, it gives CASSEMLGYEQYV.

V is TRBV7-8 and J is TRBJ1-2; D is unclear. CDR3 length: 12 residues. Trimming removed 2 bases at V and 5 bases at J, with 6 bases between. The germline V gene has CDR1 SGHVS and CDR2 FQNEAQ. The CDR3 loop is CASSLMSYGYTF. The CDR3 nucleotides are TGTGCCAGCAGCTTAATGAGTTATGGCTACACCTTC.

This clonotype came up many times. The rearrangement joins TRBV20-1 to TRBJ2-1, with TRBD2 matching 7 bases. The V segment lost 5 bases and the J segment 5 bases; nucleotides outside the gene matches: 6. CDR1 and CDR2 (germline): DFQATT, SNEGSKA (reference sequence). CDR3 size: 13 residues. CDR3 sequence (DNA): TGCAGTGCTCCTGGGACTACGAACAATGAGCAGTTCTTC. This gives the protein CSAPGTTNNEQFF.

The J gene is TRBJ1-5, the V gene TRBV29-1, with D unclear. The V gene lost 8 bases and the J gene lost 0 bases, with 8 bases spanning the gap. The CDR3 runs 12 residues. Germline V gene lookup returns CDR1 SQVTM and CDR2 ANQGSEA. CDR3 nucleotide sequence: TGCAGCTTGAGGGCTAGCAATCAGCCCCAGCATTTT. Its protein is CSLRASNQPQHF.

This clonotype is judged medium-sized (0.01 to 0.1%). The chain combines TRBV29-1 with TRBJ2-1; D is possibly TRBD2 (6 bases). CDR1 is SQVTM and CDR2 is ANQGSEA in the germline V gene. The CDR3 has 15 amino acids. Trimming left V 8 bases short and J 7 bases short, with 24 bases between. The CDR3, as DNA: TGCAGCCAGACGGGCCGGGGGTTTTCCCAAAATGAGCAGTTCTTC. Translation: CSQTGRGFSQNEQFF.

With regard to this clonotype: This clone may be a read error of a much larger clone one base away. V usage is TRBV20-1 and J usage is TRBJ1-1; possible D gene TRBD1, 6 bases. The CDR3 is 14 residues long. Germline CDR1 is DFQATT and CDR2 is SNEGSKA (reference sequence). CDR3: CSAGVTGRGNEALF. The CDR3 bases are TGCAGTGCTGGGGTTACAGGGCGAGGGAATGAAGCTCTCTTT.

The chain is built from TRBV12-3 or TRBV12-4 and TRBJ2-1; D is perhaps TRBD2 (5 bases). The CDR3 loop spans 13 amino acids. Trimming took off 1 base at V and 9 bases at J, with 10 bases between the two ends. The CDR3 region has the DNA TGTGCCAGCAGTTTAGAACGGGGTCGTGAGCAGTTCTTC. The encoded protein is CASSLERGREQFF.

This clonotype has ten or more counts. This rearrangement joins TRBV29-1 to TRBJ2-1; 7 bases match TRBD1. The CDR3 runs 14 residues. From germline, CDR1 is SQVTM and CDR2 ANQGSEA. Trimming removed 3 bases from V and 8 bases from J; junction bases left unmatched: 10. The CDR3 nucleotides are TGCAGCGTTGATGTGACAGGGTCCCGCTATGAGCAGTTCTTC. Amino acids: CSVDVTGSRYEQFF.

This clonotype was seen only a few times. V gene TRBV20-1 combines with J gene TRBJ1-4, with D unclear. The CDR3 totals 12 residues. CDR1 and CDR2 (germline): DFQATT, SNEGSKA (reference sequence). Deletions cut 2 bases from V and 7 bases from J, with 8 bases between. CDR3 bases: TGCAGTGCTAGACCGTGGGGTGAAAAACTGTTTTTT. As protein: CSARPWGEKLFF.

This clonotype was recorded many times. The chain recombines TRBV10-3 with TRBJ1-2, with D perhaps TRBD1 (5 bases). Germline V gene lookup returns CDR1 ENHRY and CDR2 SYGVKD. The V gene lost 3 bases and the J gene lost 2 bases, with 7 bases spanning the gap. The CDR3 runs to 13 residues. DNA of the CDR3: TGTGCCATCAGTGATGGGGGGAACTATGGCTACACCTTC. Amino acid sequence: CAISDGGNYGYTF.

Ten or more counts support this clonotype. The chain couples TRBV6-1 to TRBJ1-1; D is undetermined. The germline V gene has CDR1 MNHNS and CDR2 SASEGT. Deletions cut 7 bases from V and 2 bases from J, with 14 bases between. The CDR3 runs 14 residues. CDR3 bases: TGTGCCAGCACCTCGCCCAGCAGAAACACTGAAGCTTTCTTT. The encoded protein is CASTSPSRNTEAFF.

This clonotype has at least ten counts. This chain joins TRBV5-1 and TRBJ2-1; TRBD2 matches at 8 bases. Trimming at V came to 4 bases and at J to 9 bases, leaving 15 bases not matched to a gene. The CDR3 consists of 16 residues. Germline V gene data show CDR1 as SGHRS and CDR2 as YFSETQ. CDR3 nucleotide sequence: TGCGCCAGCAGCCCCGGGACTAGTAGGGGCCTAATTGAGCAGTTCTTC. This translates into CASSPGTSRGLIEQFF. The whole variable domain, filled in from reference TRBV5-1 and TRBJ2-1, reads KAGVTQTPRYLIKTRGQQVTLSCSPISGHRSVSWYQQTPGQGLQFLFEYFSETQRNKGNFPGRFSGRQFSNSRSEMNVSTLELGDSALYLCASSPGTSRGLIEQFFGPGTRLTVL.

The table lists this clonotype with a few counts. V usage is TRBV3-1 and J usage is TRBJ1-4, with D unclear. Germline V CDR1 and CDR2: LGHDT, YNNKEL (reference sequence). This CDR3 has 16 residues. Trimming left V 0 bases short and J 2 bases short, with 10 bases between. Here the CDR3 DNA reads TGTGCCAGCAGCCAAGATTTGGTTTCGACTAATGAAAAACTGTTTTTT. Amino acids: CASSQDLVSTNEKLFF. Together with reference TRBV3-1 and TRBJ1-4, the CDR3 gives the full variable domain: DTAVSQTPKYLVTQMGNDKSIKCEQNLGHDTMYWYKQDSKKFLKIMFSYNNKELIINETVPNRFSPKSPDKAHLNLHINSLELGDSAVYFCASSQDLVSTNEKLFFGSGTQLSVL.

The chain combines TRBV4-1 with TRBJ2-7, with 8 bases that match TRBD2. Germline CDR1 reads MGHRA; CDR2 reads YSYEKL. CDR3 length: 17 residues. The J segment lost 3 bases and the V segment lost 3 bases, leaving 13 bases of the junction unmatched. The CDR3 spells CASSQQPPGLEVYEQYF. The CDR3 bases are TGCGCCAGCAGCCAGCAACCCCCGGGACTAGAGGTCTACGAGCAGTACTTC.

The chain is built from TRBV29-1 and TRBJ2-1; 14 nucleotides line up with TRBD2. The trim removed 7 bases at V and 7 bases at J, leaving 6 bases unmatched. The CDR3 extends over 14 amino acids. CDR1 is SQVTM, CDR2 ANQGSEA, per germline. The CDR3 nucleotides are TGCAGCGCACGGACTAGCGGGGGGAAAAATGAGCAGTTCTTC. Translated: CSARTSGGKNEQFF.

The chain employs TRBV9 and TRBJ2-5; 7 positions agree with TRBD2. The CDR3 loop spans 16 amino acids. J gave up 2 bases and V 3 bases, and 10 bases lay outside the gene matches. The germline gives CDR1 SGDLS, CDR2 YYNGEE. The CDR3 bases are TGTGCCAGCAGCGCACCTGCGGCGGGAGTACAAGAGACCCAGTACTTC. Translated: CASSAPAAGVQETQYF.

V is TRBV30 and J is TRBJ2-7; tentatively, D is TRBD2 (5 bases). The CDR3 is 15 amino acids. Germline lookup yields CDR1 GTSNPN and CDR2 SVGIG (reference sequence). V was trimmed by 0 bases and J by 0 bases, leaving 12 bases between them. CDR3 residues: CAWSVLGSSSYEQYF. DNA of the CDR3: TGTGCCTGGAGTGTACTGGGGAGTTCCTCCTACGAGCAGTACTTC.

V and J are TRBV19 and TRBJ1-4, with TRBD1 matching over 8 bases. The germline V gene has CDR1 LNHDA and CDR2 SQIVND (reference sequence). The CDR3 sequence is 13 residues long. Trimming removed 10 bases from V and 7 bases from J; junction bases left unmatched: 8. As DNA, the CDR3 is TGTGCCACCGCGATCGGACAGGGTGAAAAACTGTTTTTT. Amino acid sequence: CATAIGQGEKLFF.

The gene calls are TRBV11-1 and TRBJ2-3, with 11 bases identical to TRBD1. V was pared by 5 bases and J by 5 bases, with 6 bases of the junction left unmatched. CDR1 is SGHAT, CDR2 FQDESV, per germline (reference sequence). The CDR3 is 15 residues long. The CDR3 nucleotides are TGTGCCAGCAGCCGGGGACAGGGGGTAGTAGATACGCAGTATTTT. This encodes CASSRGQGVVDTQYF.

This clonotype came up many times. The chain links TRBV24-1 to TRBJ1-2; D gene uncertain. Germline V gene lookup returns CDR1 KGHDR and CDR2 SFDVKD. This CDR3 comprises 18 residues. V dropped 1 base and J dropped 0 bases, with 17 bases sitting between them. This CDR3 is CATSDLRQVSLANYGYTF. The CDR3 DNA reads as TGTGCCACCAGTGATTTAAGGCAGGTGTCCCTTGCTAACTATGGCTACACCTTC.

The sample holds many counts of this clonotype. The J gene is TRBJ1-2, the V gene TRBV7-8; 8 positions agree with TRBD1. This CDR3 is 16 amino acids long. Germline V gives CDR1 SGHVS, CDR2 FQNEAQ. Trimming cost V 2 bases and J 6 bases; bases outside gene matches: 11. Here the CDR3 DNA reads TGTGCCAGCAGCTTATTGGCAGGGGGCGCTCCCCATGGCTACACCTTC. It specifies CASSLLAGGAPHGYTF.

Many counts were recorded for this clonotype. The genes are TRBV10-3 and TRBJ1-1; 8 bases are shared with TRBD1. This CDR3 contains 11 residues. With 11 bases clipped from V and 10 bases from J, the junction kept 9 bases outside the gene matches. The germline V gene encodes CDR1 ENHRY and CDR2 SYGVKD. The CDR3 loop is CAGQTGAAAFF. Written as DNA, the CDR3 is TGTGCCGGGCAGACAGGGGCGGCAGCTTTCTTT.

The chain carries TRBV10-3 and TRBJ2-2; the match to TRBD1 covers 8 bases. CDR3 length equals 14 residues. The germline gives CDR1 ENHRY, CDR2 SYGVKD. Trimming removed 3 bases from V and 6 bases from J; junction bases left unmatched: 3. This chain's CDR3 is CAISDRGQAGELFF. The CDR3 DNA reads as TGTGCCATCAGTGACAGGGGGCAGGCCGGGGAGCTGTTTTTT.

The V and J genes are TRBV7-9 and TRBJ2-1; TRBD2 matches at 11 bases. This CDR3 has 14 amino acids. Germline V CDR1 and CDR2: SEHNR, FQNEAQ (reference sequence). V was pared by 7 bases and J by 9 bases, with 8 bases of the junction left unmatched. In nucleotides, the CDR3 is TGTGCCAGCAAACCTAGCGGGAGGAGTGGTGAGCAGTTCTTC. This encodes CASKPSGRSGEQFF.

This clonotype was detected many times. The V call is TRBV10-2, the J call TRBJ2-5, with a tentative D call TRBD1 (6 bases). The CDR3 is made up of 12 amino acids. Trimming cost V 8 bases and J 5 bases, with 12 bases left between them. Germline assignment: CDR1 WSHSY and CDR2 SAAADI. In DNA, the CDR3 is TGCGCCAGCCAAGGACAGAGGGAGACCCAGTACTTC. Residues: CASQGQRETQYF.

J is TRBJ1-2 and V is TRBV10-3; D remains unclear. Per the germline V gene, CDR1 is ENHRY and CDR2 is SYGVKD. CDR3 length equals 12 residues. Trimming removed 2 bases from V and 7 bases from J, with 8 bases in between. The CDR3 bases are TGTGCCATCAGTGAGCAGGAACGTGGCTACACCTTC. It is translated as CAISEQERGYTF.